Listed below are T cell receptor beta chains from one sample, sequenced in a study of blood T cell repertoires in COVID-19. Method: immunoSEQ multiplex PCR; TCRdb's copy keeps in-frame clones and lacks some. The sample has under 200,000 clones, around four fifths seen once. Source material: peripheral blood. The source of these receptors is a woman aged 55-69 years with acute or convalescent COVID-19. The CDR3 runs from the conserved cysteine through the conserved F or W. The D gene is left open where the match is weak. For some rows the clone size is stated as once, few or many, or as a class when expanded; others skip it.

TRBV19	-	TRBJ2-3	-	TGTGCCAGTAGTATCCAATCCACAGATACGCAGTATTTT	CASSIQSTDTQYF
TRBV3-1/TRBV3-2	-	TRBJ1-6	-	TGTGCCAGCAGCCAAGACGGAGGAAGCCATGGTTGGCCCCTCCACTTT	CASSQDGGSHGWPLHF
TRBV19	-	TRBJ1-1	-	TGTGCCAGTAGTACAGGGGTAACTGAAGCTTTCTTT	CASSTGVTEAFF
TRBV9	-	TRBJ2-1	TRBD1	TGTGCCAGCAGCGCATCAGGGGGCTCCTACAATGAGCAGTTCTTC	CASSASGGSYNEQFF
TRBV29-1	-	TRBJ1-5	TRBD1	TGCAGCGTTTCCCCGACAGGGAACGATAATCAGCCCCAGCATTTT	CSVSPTGNDNQPQHF
TRBV7-9	-	TRBJ1-2	-	TGTGCCAGCAGCTTATTAGTAGCTTCTAACTATGGCTACACCTTC	CASSLLVASNYGYTF
TRBV5-8	once	TRBJ2-7	-	TGTGCCAGCAGCTTGTGGGGCCCGCAGTACTTC	CASSLWGPQYF
TRBV7-9	-	TRBJ2-2	-	TGTGCCAGCAGTCGTACAGGGTTGGCGAACACCGGGGAGCTGTTTTTT	CASSRTGLANTGELFF
TRBV27	-	TRBJ1-2	TRBD1	TGTGCCAGCAGTTCATTACTTGACAGGGGGCGCTACTATGGCTACACCTTC	CASSSLLDRGRYYGYTF
TRBV19	-	TRBJ1-1	-	TGTGCCAGTAGTATTGGCCCCGGGAGGCCCCCTGAAGCTTTCTTT	CASSIGPGRPPEAFF
TRBV18	-	TRBJ2-7	TRBD2	TGTGCCAGCTCATGGGGACTAGCGGGAAACTACGAGCAGTACTTC	CASSWGLAGNYEQYF
TRBV12-3/TRBV12-4	-	TRBJ2-7	-	TGTGCCAGCAGTTTATCGAGGGAGCAGTACTTC	CASSLSREQYF
TRBV11-3	few	TRBJ2-7	-	TGTGCCAGCAGCTTAGGCCGGGGCTCCTACGAGCAGTACTTC	CASSLGRGSYEQYF
TRBV5-1	few	TRBJ1-2	-	TGCGCCAGCAGCTTGGGGGACACCAACTATGGCTACACCTTC	CASSLGDTNYGYTF
TRBV12-3/TRBV12-4	few	TRBJ1-1	-	TGTGCCAGCAGTCCCCCAGTGAACACTGAAGCTTTCTTT	CASSPPVNTEAFF
TRBV4-3	few	TRBJ2-1	TRBD2	TGCGCCAGCAGCCAAGTATCGGGGGGAGAGCAGTTCTTC	CASSQVSGGEQFF
TRBV5-4	-	TRBJ1-4	TRBD1	TGTGCCAGCAGCGGGACAGGGGCAACTAATGAAAAACTGTTTTTT	CASSGTGATNEKLFF
TRBV29-1	-	TRBJ1-1	TRBD1	TGCAGCGTTGAAAGGGACAGGGCGGGGAACACTGAAGCTTTCTTT	CSVERDRAGNTEAFF
TRBV3-1/TRBV3-2	-	TRBJ2-1	TRBD1	TGTGCCAGCAGCCGACAGGGGTCCAATGAGCAGTTCTTC	CASSRQGSNEQFF
TRBV3-1/TRBV3-2	-	TRBJ1-1	-	TGTGCCAGCAGCCAGGAGGCAAACAGAGGGCCAGGGGCTATAGGCACTGAAGCTTTCTTT	CASSQEANRGPGAIGTEAFF
TRBV6-6	-	TRBJ1-2	TRBD1	TGTGCCAGCAGTTCTGTCGGACAGGGGAACGGCTACACCTTC	CASSSVGQGNGYTF
TRBV27	-	TRBJ2-3	TRBD2	TGTGCCAGCAGTTTTTGGGCGACTAGCGGGGGCCCAGATACGCAGTATTTT	CASSFWATSGGPDTQYF
TRBV28	-	TRBJ1-2	TRBD1	TGTGCCAGCACAACCGGGACAGCTCTAAAGGATGGCTACACCTTC	CASTTGTALKDGYTF
TRBV7-6	-	TRBJ1-2	-	TGTGCCAGCAGCTTACACCGCGGCCAACCTCGAGATGGCTACACCTTC	CASSLHRGQPRDGYTF
TRBV28	-	TRBJ1-6	-	TGTGCCACTCGCACAGGGAGCTCCTATAATTCACCCCTCCACTTT	CATRTGSSYNSPLHF
TRBV5-1	-	TRBJ2-3	TRBD2	TGCGCCAGCAGCTTGAACCCTAGCGGGAGTAGCACAGATACGCAGTATTTT	CASSLNPSGSSTDTQYF
TRBV27	-	TRBJ2-7	-	TGTGCCAGCAGTTTATCGGGGGGTTACGAGCAGTACTTC	CASSLSGGYEQYF
TRBV12-3/TRBV12-4	-	TRBJ1-1	-	TGTGCCAGCAGTTTATTCCGACAATCGGATGCTTTCTTT	CASSLFRQSDAFF
TRBV6-4	-	TRBJ1-2	-	TGTGCCAGCAGTGACTCGAAAGGACAGAACGGCTACACCTTC	CASSDSKGQNGYTF